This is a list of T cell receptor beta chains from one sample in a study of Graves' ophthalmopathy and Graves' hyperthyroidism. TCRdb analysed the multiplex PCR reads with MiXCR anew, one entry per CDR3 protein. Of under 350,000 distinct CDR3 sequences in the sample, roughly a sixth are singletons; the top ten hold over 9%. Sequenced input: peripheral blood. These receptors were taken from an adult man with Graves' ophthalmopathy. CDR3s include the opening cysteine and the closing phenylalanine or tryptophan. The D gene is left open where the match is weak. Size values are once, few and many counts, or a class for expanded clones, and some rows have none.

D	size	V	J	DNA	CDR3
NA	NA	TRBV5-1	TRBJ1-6	TGCGCCAGCAGCTTGGGAGCCCGATCCGGGAATTCACCCCTCCACTTT	CASSLGARSGNSPLHF
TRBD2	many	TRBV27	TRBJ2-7	TGTGCCAGCAGTCTCCGACTAGCGGGAGGATCCTACGAGCAGTACTTC	CASSLRLAGGSYEQYF
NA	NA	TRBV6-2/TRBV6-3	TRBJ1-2	TGTGCCAGCAGTTACGCCGGACAGTATGGCTACACCTTC	CASSYAGQYGYTF
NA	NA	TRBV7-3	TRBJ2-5	TGTGCCAGCAGCTTAAACGCTGGGGAGACCCAGTACTTC	CASSLNAGETQYF
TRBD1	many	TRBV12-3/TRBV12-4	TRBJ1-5	TGTGCCAGCAGTTCGGACAGGTATATGCAGCCCCAGCATTTT	CASSSDRYMQPQHF
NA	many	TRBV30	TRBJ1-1	TGTGCCTGGATCCGACATGGTAACACTGAAGCTTTCTTT	CAWIRHGNTEAFF
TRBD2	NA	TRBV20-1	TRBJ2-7	TGCAGTGCCACTTCTAGCGGGACGTCCTACGAGCAGTACTTC	CSATSSGTSYEQYF
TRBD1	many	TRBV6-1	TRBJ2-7	TGTGCCAGCAGTGAAGGTCCGGGACAGGCCAGCTCCTACGAGCAGTACTTC	CASSEGPGQASSYEQYF
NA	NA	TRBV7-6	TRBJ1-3	TGTGCCAGCAGCCCAAGTAGTCAGGGCTCTGGAAACACCATATATTTT	CASSPSSQGSGNTIYF
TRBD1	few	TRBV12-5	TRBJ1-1	TGTGCTAGTCTACCCTCCGGGACAGGGAACACTGAAGCTTTCTTT	CASLPSGTGNTEAFF
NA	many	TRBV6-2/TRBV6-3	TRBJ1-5	TGTGCCAGCAGCCCGACAAGTAGCAATCAGCCCCAGCATTTT	CASSPTSSNQPQHF
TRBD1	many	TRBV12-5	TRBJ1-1	TGTGCTAGTGCCCTGCAGGGGGCTACTGAAGCTTTCTTT	CASALQGATEAFF
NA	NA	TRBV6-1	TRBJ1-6	TGTGCCAGCATGGGCAACTCCTATAATTCACCCCTCCACTTT	CASMGNSYNSPLHF
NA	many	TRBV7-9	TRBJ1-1	TGTGCCAGCAGCTTGGAGGGATCTGAAGCTTTCTTT	CASSLEGSEAFF
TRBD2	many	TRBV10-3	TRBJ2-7	TGTGCCATCAGTGAGTCTAATGCGGGGGGTTCCAACGAGCAGTACTTC	CAISESNAGGSNEQYF
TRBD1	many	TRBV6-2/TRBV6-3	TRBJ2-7	TGTGCCAGTAGACAGGGGACCTCCTACGAGCAGTACTTC	CASRQGTSYEQYF
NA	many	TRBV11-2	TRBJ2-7	TGTGCCAGCAGCTTACCCCTCCCCGGCTCCTACGAGCAGTACTTC	CASSLPLPGSYEQYF
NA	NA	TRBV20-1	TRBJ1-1	TGCAGTGCTAGAGACGCCCCCGAAGCTTTCTTT	CSARDAPEAFF
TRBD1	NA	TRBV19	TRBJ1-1	TGTGCCAGTAGTACGAGGGACAGGGGTATAACTGAAGCTTTCTTT	CASSTRDRGITEAFF
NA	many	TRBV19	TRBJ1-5	TGTGCCAGTAGTATCGGAGGGGGACAGCCCCAGCATTTT	CASSIGGGQPQHF
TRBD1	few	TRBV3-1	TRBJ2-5	TGTGCCAGCAGCCCGGACAGGGCGGGGGAGACCCAGTACTTC	CASSPDRAGETQYF
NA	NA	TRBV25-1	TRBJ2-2	TGTGCCAGCAGTGAGGGGGTAGCGACCGGGGAGCTGTTTTTT	CASSEGVATGELFF
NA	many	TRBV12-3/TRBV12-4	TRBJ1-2	TGTGCCAACAGTCCCCAAGACAGAACGAGCTACACCTTC	CANSPQDRTSYTF
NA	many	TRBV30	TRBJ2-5	TGTGCCTGGAGTGTGGCCTTCCAAGAGACCCAGTACTTC	CAWSVAFQETQYF
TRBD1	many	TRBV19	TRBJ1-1	TGTGCCAGTGGGAGGACAGGGTCGACCCCTGAAGCTTTCTTT	CASGRTGSTPEAFF
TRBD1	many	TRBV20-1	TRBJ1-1	TGCAGTGCTAGAGCCGGGACAGGTACAGCTTTCTTT	CSARAGTGTAFF
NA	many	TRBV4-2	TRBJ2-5	TGTGCCAGCAGCCAAGGTCGCGGGGCCAGCCAAGAGACCCAGTACTTC	CASSQGRGASQETQYF
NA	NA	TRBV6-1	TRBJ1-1	TGTGCCAGCACTACCCCGGGGAGGCACACTGAAGCTTTCTTT	CASTTPGRHTEAFF
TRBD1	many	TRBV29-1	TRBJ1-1	TGCAGCGTTGAGGGACAGGGTATTAAGAACACTGAAGCTTTCTTT	CSVEGQGIKNTEAFF
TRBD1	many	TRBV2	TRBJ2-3	TGTGCCAGGAGACGAGACAGGGCAAGCACAGATACGCAGTATTTT	CARRRDRASTDTQYF
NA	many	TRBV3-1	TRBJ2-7	TGTGCCAGCAGCCAAGATCTCGACGGTTCCTACGAGCAGTACTTC	CASSQDLDGSYEQYF
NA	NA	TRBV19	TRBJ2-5	TGTGCCAGTAGTAGAACCGGGACAAAAGAGACCCAGTACTTC	CASSRTGTKETQYF
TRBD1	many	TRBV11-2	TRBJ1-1	TGTGCCAGCACCATGGGACAGCCCACTGAAGCTTTCTTT	CASTMGQPTEAFF
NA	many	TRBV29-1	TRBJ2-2	TGCAGCGTTGTAACGACTGGCGGGGAGCTGTTTTTT	CSVVTTGGELFF
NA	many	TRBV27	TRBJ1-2	TGTGCCAGCCGCCCATTAAACGACAGTCGACCCCGGGGCTACACCTTC	CASRPLNDSRPRGYTF
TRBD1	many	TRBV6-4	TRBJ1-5	TGTGCCAGCAGAAGGACAGGCGATAGCAATCAGCCCCAGCATTTT	CASRRTGDSNQPQHF
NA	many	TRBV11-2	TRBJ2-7	TGTGCCAGCAGCTCCTTATCCGGACGGCACGAGCAGTACTTC	CASSSLSGRHEQYF
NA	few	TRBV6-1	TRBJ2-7	TGTGCCAGCATCGGAACCGGGGACTGGGGGGCGTACTTC	CASIGTGDWGAYF
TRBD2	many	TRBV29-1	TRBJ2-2	TGCAGCGTAGAGGGACTAGCGGGTAACACCGGGGAGCTGTTTTTT	CSVEGLAGNTGELFF
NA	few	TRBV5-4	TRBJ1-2	TGTGCCAGCAGCTTGGGTGGGGGGCGTTCTAACTGTGGCTACACCTTC	CASSLGGGRSNCGYTF
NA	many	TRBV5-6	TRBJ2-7	TGTGCCAGCACCCGCTCTGTCAGGATCTACGAGCAGTACTTC	CASTRSVRIYEQYF
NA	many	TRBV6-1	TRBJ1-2	TGTGCCAGCAGTGAAAGGATGGGTAGCTATGGCTACACCTTC	CASSERMGSYGYTF
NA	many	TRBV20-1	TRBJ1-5	TGCAGTGCTAGCAATCCCGGTGGGGGACCGCATAATCAGCCCCAGCATTTT	CSASNPGGGPHNQPQHF
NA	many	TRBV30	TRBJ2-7	TGTGCCTGGAGTGAGTCGAGCTACGAGCAGTACTTC	CAWSESSYEQYF
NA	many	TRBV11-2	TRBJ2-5	TGTGCCAGCAGCCCAGACAGGAATCAAGAGACCCAGTACTTC	CASSPDRNQETQYF
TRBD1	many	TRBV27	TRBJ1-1	TGTGCCAGCTCAGGGGGCATAAGGACTGAAGCTTTCTTT	CASSGGIRTEAFF
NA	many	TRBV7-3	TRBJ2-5	TGTGCCAGCAGCTTACGGCGGCTCGGGCAGACCCAGTACTTC	CASSLRRLGQTQYF
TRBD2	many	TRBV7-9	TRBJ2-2	TGTGCCAGCCTAGCGGGAGTTATGAACACCGGGGAGCTGTTTTTT	CASLAGVMNTGELFF
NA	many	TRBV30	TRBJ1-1	TGTGCCTGGACTTCGGGGGGAACTGAAGCTTTCTTT	CAWTSGGTEAFF
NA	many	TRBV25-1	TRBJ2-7	TGTGCCAGCAGTGAGAGGGGAGGGGGCGGTTACGAGCAGTACTTC	CASSERGGGGYEQYF
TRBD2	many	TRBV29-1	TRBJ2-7	TGCAGCGTCAAAGGACTAGCAGGCGGAGAGCAGTACTTC	CSVKGLAGGEQYF
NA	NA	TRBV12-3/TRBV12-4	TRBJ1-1	TGTGCCAGCACCCCAATCCGAGGGGTCACTGAAGCTTTCTTT	CASTPIRGVTEAFF
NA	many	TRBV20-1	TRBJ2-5	TGCAGTGCTAGCCTGCCGTCAGGTCGACAAGAGACCCAGTACTTC	CSASLPSGRQETQYF
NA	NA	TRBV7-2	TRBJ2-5	TGTGCCAGCAGCTTACTTCAGGGTGTGGGGGAGACCCAGTACTTC	CASSLLQGVGETQYF
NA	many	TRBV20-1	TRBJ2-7	TGCAGTGCGGGTACGGGACATCCTCAGGCCTACGAGCAGTACTTC	CSAGTGHPQAYEQYF
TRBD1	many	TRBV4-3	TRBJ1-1	TGCGCCAGCAGCCAGGGGACAGGGGGCAAATCCATGAACACTGAAGCTTTCTTT	CASSQGTGGKSMNTEAFF
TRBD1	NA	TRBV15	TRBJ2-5	TGTGCCACCAGCAGAGCATCGGACAGGGGGGAGACCCAGTACTTC	CATSRASDRGETQYF
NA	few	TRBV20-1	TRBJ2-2	TGCAGTGGTAGAGCCCGCGGGGAGCTGTCTTTT	CSGRARGELSF